This T cell receptor beta chain was profiled in a study of T-cell memory formation after mild COVID-19. TCR alpha and TCR beta cDNA libraries carrying sample barcodes and UMIs came from 5'RACE with constant-segment primers. TCRdb itself ran the 5' RACE reads through MiXCR, one entry per CDR3 protein. This sample carries some 260,000 distinct CDR3 sequences, roughly 17% of them seen once, and the ten largest clones take about 4%. This clonotype was counted only a few times. The J segment lost 6 bases and the V segment lost 2 bases, leaving 4 bases of the junction unmatched. The CDR3 covers 14 residues. Germline CDR1 reads SGHRS; CDR2 reads YFSETQ.

The rearrangement uses TRBV5-1 and TRBJ2-2; 7 bases fit TRBD2. Sequencing was carried out using PBMCs or a T cell subset sorted from them (not recorded which). The origin of this receptor is a man between 18 and 35 years old who had mild COVID-19 (a few samples of this study predate the infection). Cell type and time point are not known. The CDR3 coding sequence is TGCGCCAGCAGCTTATCCGGGAGGCCCGGGGAGCTGTTTTTT. This codes for CASSLSGRPGELFF.